Listed here are 10 T cell receptor beta chains from one sample, sequenced in a study of shared clonotypes between healthy human individuals. Some clones are missing from TCRdb's copy, which holds only in-frame ones; the method was immunoSEQ multiplex PCR. The sample holds about half a million clones, about 74% seen once. Sequencing was done on a sample of PBMCs. The origin of the receptors is a woman in her thirties or forties in good health. Some clones in this sample may be carry-over from other donors' samples.

The chain couples TRBV5-1 to TRBJ1-1, with D possibly TRBD1 on 5 matching bases. The CDR3 is 13 amino acids. Looked up from germline, CDR1 is SGHRS and CDR2 is YFSETQ. V gave up 5 bases and J gave up 1 base, with 9 bases separating them. The CDR3 spells CASRTGRNTEAFF. CDR3 DNA sequence: TGCGCCAGCAGAACGGGACGGAACACTGAAGCTTTCTTT.

The gene calls are TRBV5-4 and TRBJ2-3; D unresolved. The germline gives CDR1 SGHNT, CDR2 YYREEE (reference sequence). The ends were cut back, 4 bases at V and 3 bases at J, with 9 bases in the middle. This CDR3 comprises 13 residues. The CDR3 nucleotides read TGTGCCAGCAGCCGCACGGTGACAGATACGCAGTATTTT. Its protein is CASSRTVTDTQYF.

Details on this clone: A read error may explain this, as a much larger clone is one base away. This sequence joins TRBV6-5 and TRBJ2-7; 12 bases fit TRBD2. The germline V gene has CDR1 MNHEY and CDR2 SVGAGI. V was pared by 6 bases and J by 3 bases, with 6 bases of the junction left unmatched. This CDR3 contains 15 residues. As DNA, the CDR3 is TGTGCCAGCAGCCCTGGACTAGCGGGAATCTACGAGCAGTACTTC. This gives the protein CASSPGLAGIYEQYF.

The sample holds one count of this clone. The junction departs from germline at one end; a sequencing error may be responsible. The chain is built from TRBV7-7 and TRBJ2-7, with no clear D. This CDR3 comprises 16 residues. Germline V gene sequence: CDR1 SSHAT, CDR2 FNYEAQ (reference sequence). The CDR3 DNA sequence: TGTGCTAGCAGCAATACACCGGAGTTCTGGACCTACGAGCAGTACTTC. Translating it yields CASSNTPEFWTYEQYF.

The CDR3 here is CASRVGLSLNEKLFF. The CDR3 nucleotides are TGTGCCAGCAGGGTAGGCCTTTCGCTTAATGAAAAACTGTTTTTT. The chain carries TRBV2 and TRBJ1-4; D gene unclear. Germline-derived CDR1 and CDR2 are SNHLY and FYNNEI. The V gene lost 6 bases and the J gene lost 4 bases, with 15 bases spanning the gap. CDR3 length equals 15 residues.

The chain carries TRBV28 and TRBJ2-5, with 12 bases matching TRBD2. J lost 1 base, V lost 10 bases, and 16 bases had no gene match. Looked up from germline, CDR1 is MDHEN and CDR2 is SYDVKM. The CDR3 has 18 amino acids. The CDR3 loop is CATSDASGRAVLQETQYF. In DNA, the CDR3 is TGTGCCACATCAGACGCTAGCGGGAGGGCAGTTCTCCAAGAGACCCAGTACTTC.

This clone appeared a single time. The V gene is TRBV30, the J gene TRBJ1-3; no clear D gene. Germline CDR1 and CDR2: GTSNPN and SVGIG (reference sequence). The V end was cut by 0 bases, the J end by 0 bases, with 15 bases between. This CDR3 spans 17 amino acids. For the CDR3, the DNA is TGTGCCTGGAGTGTACTTGAGGGAGTCCGCTCTGGAAACACCATATATTTT. Translating it yields CAWSVLEGVRSGNTIYF.

J is TRBJ1-5 and V is TRBV6-1, with D uncertain. V was trimmed by 1 base and J by 9 bases, leaving 13 bases between them. This CDR3 is 14 amino acids long. Germline-derived CDR1 and CDR2 are MNHNS and SASEGT. The CDR3 reads CASSEGTNIGPQHF. The CDR3 DNA reads as TGTGCCAGCAGTGAAGGGACCAACATAGGGCCCCAGCATTTT.

The rearrangement joins TRBV27 to TRBJ1-2; D may be TRBD1 (6 bases). This CDR3 contains 15 residues. Germline V gene sequence: CDR1 MNHEY, CDR2 SMNVEV (reference sequence). V shed 4 bases and J shed 5 bases, with 17 bases lying between them. The CDR3: CASSWAGARGYGYTF. DNA of the CDR3: TGTGCCAGCAGTTGGGCGGGGGCGCGAGGATATGGCTACACCTTC.

The chain carries TRBV30 and TRBJ1-6; a weak D match, TRBD1 (5 bases). Per germline, CDR1 GTSNPN and CDR2 SVGIG (reference sequence). CDR3 length: 17 residues. The V end lost 3 bases, the J end lost 7 bases, and 22 bases lay between the germline ends. The CDR3 loop reads CAWSQAGGYWENSPLHF. The CDR3 DNA reads TGTGCCTGGAGCCAAGCCGGGGGTTACTGGGAGAATTCACCCCTCCACTTT.